Listed here are 11 T cell receptor beta chains from one sample, sequenced in a study of response to subunit inactivated influenza vaccine. TCRdb reprocessed the RT-PCR reads via MiXCR and lists one record per CDR3 protein. The sample yields 540,000 or so distinct CDR3 sequences, around 13% seen once. Source: PBMCs from blood, taken roughly 45 days after vaccination. These receptors were taken from a man aged 45-60 years who received an inactivated influenza vaccine.

The sample holds a few counts of this clonotype. CDR3 loop: CSASRGTGNEQFF. CDR3 sequence (DNA): TGCAGCGCCAGCCGAGGGACGGGCAATGAGCAGTTCTTC. The rearrangement joins TRBV29-1 to TRBJ2-1; D is possibly TRBD1 or TRBD2 (5 bases each). Germline CDR1 reads SQVTM; CDR2 reads ANQGSEA. This CDR3 contains 13 residues. V was pared by 7 bases and J by 6 bases, with 16 bases between.

The CDR3 reads CATAGAQETQYF. The CDR3 DNA sequence: TGTGCCACCGCGGGAGCCCAAGAGACCCAGTACTTC. The V call is TRBV7-9, the J call TRBJ2-5; 7 bases fit TRBD2. The CDR3 extends over 12 amino acids. Germline trimming cut 10 bases from V and 1 base from J; bases unmatched to any gene: 3. Per germline, CDR1 SEHNR and CDR2 FQNEAQ (reference sequence). Full variable domain (rest looked up from reference TRBV7-9 and TRBJ2-5): DTGVSQNPRHKITKRGQNVTFRCDPISEHNRLYWYRQTLGQGPEFLTYFQNEAQLEKSRLLSDRFSAERPKGSFSTLEIQRTEQGDSAMYLCATAGAQETQYFGPGTRLLVL.

This clonotype was observed a handful of times. The chain employs TRBV5-1 and TRBJ2-7, with 7 nucleotides matching TRBD2. The CDR3 is made up of 15 amino acids. V dropped 0 bases and J dropped 6; count of bases not matched to a gene: 9. CDR1 and CDR2 from the germline V gene are SGHRS and YFSETQ. CDR3 residues: CASSLDGLGGREQYF. DNA for the CDR3: TGCGCCAGCAGCTTGGATGGACTAGGCGGTCGCGAGCAGTACTTC.

Only a few counts were recorded for this clonotype. The chain is built from TRBV5-1 and TRBJ2-6; tentatively, D is TRBD1 (6 bases). This CDR3 has 15 residues. Germline CDR1 SGHRS, CDR2 YFSETQ. The V and J ends lost 3 bases and 2 bases respectively, with 9 bases between them. The CDR3 reads CASSSYRAGANVLTF. The CDR3 DNA is TGCGCCAGCAGCTCTTACAGGGCTGGGGCCAACGTCCTGACTTTC.

The rearrangement links TRBV28 to TRBJ2-2; 9 bases are shared with TRBD2. Germline V gene data show CDR1 as MDHEN and CDR2 as SYDVKM. V shed 3 bases, J shed 4 bases, and the junction held 9 bases outside the gene matches. The CDR3 is made up of 17 amino acids. The DNA for the CDR3 is TGTGCCAGCAGTTTTGGTTCTAGCGGGATATTCACCGGGGAGCTGTTTTTT. Translation gives CASSFGSSGIFTGELFF.

The chain couples TRBV25-1 to TRBJ2-2; D is ambiguous. V lost 3 bases and J 5 bases, leaving 7 bases between the germline ends. The CDR3 runs to 13 residues. CDR1 and CDR2 (germline): MGHDK, SYGVNS. This CDR3 is CASSDFGTGELFF. CDR3 bases: TGTGCCAGCAGTGATTTCGGAACCGGGGAGCTGTTTTTT.

V is TRBV25-1 and J is TRBJ2-5; D call uncertain. The germline gives CDR1 MGHDK, CDR2 SYGVNS. CDR3 length: 17 residues. The V gene lost 6 bases and the J gene lost 3 bases, with 23 bases spanning the gap. CDR3: CASSFRTLSKREETQYF. The CDR3 region has the DNA TGTGCCAGCAGCTTTCGAACTCTTAGCAAGAGAGAAGAGACCCAGTACTTC. Based on the CDR3 plus reference TRBV25-1 and TRBJ2-5, the full variable domain is EADIYQTPRYLVIGTGKKITLECSQTMGHDKMYWYQQDPGMELHLIHYSYGVNSTEKGDLSSESTVSRIRTEHFPLTLESARPSHTSQYLCASSFRTLSKREETQYFGPGTRLLVL.

The chain employs TRBV4-1 and TRBJ2-2; no clear D gene. Trimming cost V 5 bases and J 4 bases, with 17 bases left between them. Germline CDR1 and CDR2: MGHRA and YSYEKL. CDR3 length equals 16 residues. The CDR3 nucleotides are TGCGCCAGCAGCTACAATGATCTGTTTTCCACCGGGGAGCTGTTTTTT. Protein sequence: CASSYNDLFSTGELFF.

In this sample, this clonotype turned up many times. V usage is TRBV7-2 and J usage is TRBJ1-4; a possible D gene is TRBD1 (6 bases). Per germline, CDR1 SGHTA and CDR2 FQGNSA. The CDR3 is 17 residues long. Trimming removed 5 bases at V and 8 bases at J, with 24 bases between. The CDR3, as DNA: TGTGCCAGCAGCCATGCCCTCCGTACAGGGCTGGTCGAAAAACTGTTTTTT. Translating gives CASSHALRTGLVEKLFF.

In its sample, this clonotype was seen once. This chain joins TRBV2 and TRBJ2-2, with TRBD2 matching 8 bases. CDR3 length equals 17 residues. Germline V gives CDR1 SNHLY, CDR2 FYNNEI. V lost 3 bases and J lost 1; bases outside the gene matches: 7. CDR3 coding DNA: TGTGCCAGCAGTGATCGCGGCGGGGGGTGGAACACCGGGGAGCTGTTTTTT. Translating gives CASSDRGGGWNTGELFF.

This clonotype was counted ten times or more. The chain joins TRBV10-3 to TRBJ2-2, with 8 bases that match TRBD1. The germline V gene has CDR1 ENHRY and CDR2 SYGVKD. The length of the CDR3 is 12 residues. V shed 11 bases, J shed 3 bases, and the junction held 2 bases outside the gene matches. For the CDR3, the DNA is TGTGCCGCGGGACAGGACACCGGGGAGCTGTTTTTT. Encoded protein: CAAGQDTGELFF.